A single sample gave rise to the 10 T cell receptor beta chains below, sequenced in a study of T cells in Graves' hyperthyroidism and ophthalmopathy. Researchers took RNA transcripts and amplified the TCR beta CDR3 regions from them. First-round RT-PCR targeting the TCR CDR3 was performed with the HTBI primer set. TCRdb re-analysed the multiplex PCR reads in MiXCR, keeping a single row per CDR3 protein. The sample carries 500,000 to 650,000 distinct CDR3 sequences, around 13% recorded once. The source material was blood. The receptors were sampled from a woman aged 40 to 50 with Graves' hyperthyroidism.

This clonotype was detected a few times. A much bigger clone sits one base away, suggesting this may be a read error. This chain links TRBV7-2 with TRBJ2-7; D is perhaps TRBD1 or TRBD2 (5 bases each). Germline values: CDR1 SGHTA, CDR2 FQGNSA. The CDR3 runs to 17 residues. Trimming left V 0 bases short and J 2 bases short, with 17 bases between. The CDR3 coding sequence is TGTGCCAGCAGCTTAGCGGGCCTCGGGGCAGTCCCCTACGAGCAGTACTTC. This encodes CASSLAGLGAVPYEQYF.

The table lists this clonotype with many counts. J is TRBJ2-4 and V is TRBV27; D is uncertain. The CDR3 is 14 residues long. With 6 bases removed from V and 0 bases from J, the gap between germline ends came to 9 bases. Germline CDR1 is MNHEY and CDR2 is SMNVEV (reference sequence). The CDR3 DNA reads TGTGCCAGCAGCTTAGCTGGAGCCAAAAACATTCAGTACTTC. It codes for CASSLAGAKNIQYF.

Details on this clonotype: This may be a read error, as it is one base from a much larger clone. CDR3: CASGFGTGGYTQYF. In nucleotides, the CDR3 is TGTGCCAGCGGCTTCGGGACAGGGGGGTATACGCAGTATTTT. V usage is TRBV11-2 and J usage is TRBJ2-3; 11 bases align to TRBD1. Per the germline V gene, CDR1 is SGHAT and CDR2 is FQNNGV. There are 14 residues in the CDR3.

This clonotype showed up just a few times. This chain joins TRBV5-5 and TRBJ1-4, with a weak D call TRBD1 (6 bases). Per the germline V gene, CDR1 is SGHKS and CDR2 is YYEKEE (reference sequence). The V gene lost 0 bases and the J gene lost 4 bases, with 13 bases spanning the gap. The CDR3 is 16 residues long. CDR3 loop: CASSLDPGQVNEKLFF. CDR3 nucleotide sequence: TGTGCCAGCAGCTTGGATCCGGGACAAGTTAATGAAAAACTGTTTTTT.

The chain couples TRBV5-1 to TRBJ2-7, with a weak D call TRBD1 (7 bases). This CDR3 contains 14 residues. The V gene lost 0 bases and the J gene lost 5 bases, with 12 bases spanning the gap. In germline, CDR1 is SGHRS, CDR2 YFSETQ. The CDR3 reads CASSLDRGGHEQYF. CDR3 nucleotide sequence: TGCGCCAGCAGCTTGGACAGGGGAGGCCACGAGCAGTACTTC.

This chain uses TRBV9 with TRBJ2-1; 10 nucleotides line up with TRBD2. The CDR3 runs to 17 residues. Germline V gives CDR1 SGDLS, CDR2 YYNGEE. J gave up 6 bases and V 1 base, and 10 bases lay outside the gene matches. The CDR3 DNA reads TGTGCCAGCAGCGTAACTCTAGCGGGAGTTACGAGCAATGAGCAGTTCTTC. Its protein product is CASSVTLAGVTSNEQFF. Full variable domain (rest looked up from reference TRBV9 and TRBJ2-1): DSGVTQTPKHLITATGQRVTLRCSPRSGDLSVYWYQQSLDQGLQFLIQYYNGEERAKGNILERFSAQQFPDLHSELNLSSLELGDSALYFCASSVTLAGVTSNEQFFGPGTRLTVL.

The V gene is TRBV2, the J gene TRBJ1-2; tentatively, D is TRBD1 (5 bases). Germline CDR1 reads SNHLY; CDR2 reads FYNNEI. Trimming took off 6 bases at V and 8 bases at J, with 22 bases between the two ends. The CDR3 contains 15 residues. The CDR3 nucleotides are TGTGCCAGCAGCTGGGGAGGAGGAGGGGAGGGAGGCTACACCTTC. The encoded protein is CASSWGGGGEGGYTF.

This chain connects TRBV20-1 to TRBJ1-1, with D perhaps matching TRBD1 (6 bases). The CDR3 is made up of 12 amino acids. Per the germline V gene, CDR1 is DFQATT and CDR2 is SNEGSKA (reference sequence). V was trimmed by 5 bases and J by 6 bases, leaving 13 bases between them. DNA for the CDR3: TGCAGTGCTTCCAAAAAGGGGGCTGAAGCTTTCTTT. As protein: CSASKKGAEAFF.

With respect to this clonotype: An end of the junction does not agree with germline; a read error may underlie this. The chain has TRBV2 and TRBJ2-1, with D maybe TRBD2 (6 bases). This CDR3 has 12 residues. Germline values: CDR1 SNHLY, CDR2 FYNNEI. CDR3 nucleotide sequence: TGTGTCAGCATGAGCCTTAGCGGTGAGCAGTTCTTC. This encodes CVSMSLSGEQFF.

This chain connects TRBV19 to TRBJ2-2; possible D gene TRBD1, 5 bases. The CDR3 is 15 amino acids. Germline V gene lookup returns CDR1 LNHDA and CDR2 SQIVND (reference sequence). The V and J ends lost 4 bases and 1 base respectively, with 10 bases between them. The CDR3 loop is CASSKTQVNTGELFF. In nucleotides, the CDR3 is TGTGCCAGTAGTAAGACACAGGTGAACACCGGGGAGCTGTTTTTT.